The source of this T cell receptor (beta chain) is a study of blood T cells in healthy people across ages. Study-level points and caveats: As age increased, TCR beta diversity per million T cells fell in a roughly linear fashion.

V lost 4 bases to trimming and J lost 1 base; unmatched junction nucleotides: 13. This CDR3 has 17 residues. Germline lookup yields CDR1 SGDLS and CDR2 YYNGEE. Then a second PCR, running roughly 6 to 12 cycles, was carried out with a sample-barcoded 5' primer and a J-beta primer mix. MiXCR was run by TCRdb on the 5' RACE reads, yielding one entry per CDR3 protein. The repertoire consists of 1.5 million to 2 million distinct CDR3 sequences, with just under 50% occurring once and the leading ten covering more than 2%. Concerning this clonotype itself: Antigen unknown.

This rearrangement joins TRBV9 to TRBJ2-5; 7 bases are a match to TRBD2. The clonotype originates from a woman aged 40-49 years in good health. Sequences were obtained from blood. As DNA, the CDR3 is TGTGCCAGCAGCCACCCCCTTCCCAGCGGGGCCCAAGAGACCCAGTACTTC. It codes for CASSHPLPSGAQETQYF. The whole variable domain, remainder taken from reference TRBV9 and TRBJ2-5, is DSGVTQTPKHLITATGQRVTLRCSPRSGDLSVYWYQQSLDQGLQFLIQYYNGEERAKGNILERFSAQQFPDLHSELNLSSLELGDSALYFCASSHPLPSGAQETQYFGPGTRLLVL.